This entry is about one TCR beta chain. V dropped 3 bases and J dropped 3 bases, with 3 bases sitting between them. Germline V gene sequence: CDR1 LNHNV, CDR2 YYDKDF (reference sequence). The length of the CDR3 is 12 residues. The sample comes from a study of control samples from healthy donors and cancer patients. Assay: immunoSEQ multiplex PCR; the TCRdb copy retains only in-frame clones and omits some. The table includes 140,000 to 150,000 clones, 90% to 95% detected once. The sequence derives from a man aged 18 to 30 in good health. The chain couples TRBV15 to TRBJ1-5; D not certain. Sequencing was carried out using blood. CDR3 in DNA: TGTGCCACCAGCAGGGCCAATCAGCCCCAGCATTTT. Translating gives CATSRANQPQHF.